One T cell receptor (beta chain) is described in this entry. The sample originates from a study of blood T cell repertoires in COVID-19. The CDR3 spans 13 residues. The germline V gene encodes CDR1 MGHRA and CDR2 YSYEKL. The ends lost 2 bases at V and 4 bases at J; junction bases unmatched: 1. The repertoire was sequenced with immunoSEQ multiplex PCR; TCRdb's copy has only in-frame clones and lacks some. Altogether over 65,000 clones are present, about 81% being singletons, with the ten largest covering around a tenth. The material sequenced was peripheral blood. The clonotype comes from a human donor in a cohort sampled during active COVID-19. The J gene is TRBJ1-1, the V gene TRBV4-1; 7 bases agree with TRBD1. The chain's CDR3 is CASSQPGGTEAFF. CDR3 in DNA: TGCGCCAGCAGCCAACCAGGGGGCACTGAAGCTTTCTTT.